Shown below are 32 T cell receptor beta chains from a single sample sequenced in a study of T-cell reconstitution after alpha-beta-depleted transplantation in children. A library of TCRbeta sequences, prepared with unique molecular identifiers, was generated. TCRdb reanalysed the PCR reads using MiXCR and keeps one entry per CDR3 protein. The top ten hold 3.5% to 4.5% of the sample, which has about 360,000 distinct CDR3 sequences, about an eighth seen once. The sequencing used PBMCs, collected from the stem cell graft. These receptor sequences come from a human donor who donated a stem cell graft to a child with Fanconi anemia.

This clonotype was seen only a few times. This sequence joins TRBV5-1 and TRBJ2-1; TRBD2 matches 10 bases. The germline V gene has CDR1 SGHRS and CDR2 YFSETQ. V gave up 4 bases and J gave up 2 bases; unmatched junction bases: 6. The CDR3 sequence is 16 residues long. The CDR3 spells CASSKTSGAAYNEQFF. For the CDR3, the DNA is TGCGCCAGCAGCAAAACTAGCGGGGCGGCCTACAATGAGCAGTTCTTC.

The table lists this clonotype with a few counts. The rearrangement joins TRBV4-1 to TRBJ1-2; D gene unclear. CDR3 length: 12 amino acids. Germline values: CDR1 MGHRA, CDR2 YSYEKL. V was clipped by 2 bases and J by 3 bases, with 4 bases between them. The chain's CDR3 is CASSQPDYGYTF. The CDR3 DNA reads TGCGCCAGCAGCCAACCCGACTATGGCTACACCTTC.

This clonotype has a handful of counts. The chain uses TRBV7-2 and TRBJ2-1; D gene unclear. Germline loops: CDR1 SGHTA, CDR2 FQGNSA. Trimming took 0 bases from V and 2 from J, leaving 5 bases between them. The CDR3 is 14 residues long. The CDR3, as DNA: TGTGCCAGCAGCTTAGCAGACGCCTACAATGAGCAGTTCTTC. Translating it yields CASSLADAYNEQFF.

Many counts were recorded for this clonotype. The chain links TRBV20-1 to TRBJ1-1, with TRBD1 matching over 7 bases. Germline V gene data show CDR1 as DFQATT and CDR2 as SNEGSKA (reference sequence). The CDR3 loop spans 13 amino acids. V shed 5 bases, J shed 3 bases, and the junction held 6 bases outside the gene matches. CDR3 in DNA: TGCAGTGCTCGACAGGGAGGGGACACTGAAGCTTTCTTT. It is translated as CSARQGGDTEAFF.

This clonotype was observed a handful of times. The chain has TRBV5-1 and TRBJ1-4, with D hard to call. Trimming took 4 bases from V and 8 from J, leaving 24 bases between them. CDR1 and CDR2 from the germline V gene are SGHRS and YFSETQ. This CDR3 is built from 17 residues. This CDR3 is CASSPGRFTTNLEKLFF. The CDR3 nucleotides are TGCGCCAGCAGCCCCGGTCGGTTCACGACTAATCTGGAAAAACTGTTTTTT.

This clonotype was detected ten times or more. The chain employs TRBV20-1 and TRBJ2-1; 7 positions match TRBD2. The ends lost 6 bases at V and 3 bases at J; junction bases unmatched: 14. Germline V CDR1 and CDR2: DFQATT, SNEGSKA (reference sequence). This CDR3 region has 16 residues. The CDR3 DNA reads as TGCAGTGCCGACCAAAAGCGGGACTCCTACTACAATGAGCAGTTCTTC. The encoded protein is CSADQKRDSYYNEQFF.

The CDR3 bases are TGTGCCAGCAGCCCCCCCGTCCGAAACATTCAGTACTTC. Amino acids: CASSPPVRNIQYF. The rearrangement uses TRBV7-9 and TRBJ2-4; D remains unclear. Germline V gene lookup returns CDR1 SEHNR and CDR2 FQNEAQ (reference sequence). The V end was cut by 5 bases, the J end by 6 bases, with 11 bases between. The CDR3 length is 13 residues.

This chain uses TRBV7-6 with TRBJ2-1; 7 positions match TRBD2. CDR1 and CDR2 (germline): SGHVS, FNYEAQ. The ends lost 0 bases at V and 4 bases at J; junction bases unmatched: 6. The CDR3 runs to 16 residues. The CDR3 region has the DNA TGTGCCAGCAGCTTAGCCCCTAGCGGCTTTTACAATGAGCAGTTCTTC. Translation: CASSLAPSGFYNEQFF.

In this sample, this clonotype turned up a few times. This chain joins TRBV10-3 and TRBJ1-1; D is possibly TRBD1 (6 bases). Germline loops: CDR1 ENHRY, CDR2 SYGVKD. The CDR3 totals 14 residues. V was clipped by 3 bases and J by 1 base, with 9 bases between them. CDR3 in DNA: TGTGCCATCAGTGAAACAGGGTCGAACACTGAAGCTTTCTTT. Its translation is CAISETGSNTEAFF.

This clonotype has at least ten counts. This chain connects TRBV6-6 to TRBJ2-1; 8 positions agree with TRBD1. J gave up 8 bases and V 7 bases, and 13 bases lay outside the gene matches. The CDR3 length is 15 residues. Germline V gene sequence: CDR1 MNHNY, CDR2 SVGAGI (reference sequence). The CDR3 sequence: CASTMGRTGSHEQFF. The CDR3 DNA sequence: TGTGCCAGCACTATGGGGCGGACAGGGAGCCATGAGCAGTTCTTC.

This chain joins TRBV2 and TRBJ2-1; weak D call: TRBD1 (5 bases). Germline V gene lookup returns CDR1 SNHLY and CDR2 FYNNEI. The V and J ends lost 6 bases and 4 bases respectively, with 13 bases between them. The CDR3 runs to 14 residues. The CDR3 sequence is CASRRGRKYNEQFF. The CDR3 nucleotides read TGTGCCAGCAGAAGGGGTCGGAAATACAATGAGCAGTTCTTC.

This clonotype was recorded a few times. The chain links TRBV20-1 to TRBJ1-5; TRBD1 is a possible D gene (6 bases). The V end lost 1 base, the J end lost 8 bases, and 18 bases lay between the germline ends. Per the germline V gene, CDR1 is DFQATT and CDR2 is SNEGSKA (reference sequence). The CDR3 totals 15 residues. CDR3 DNA: TGCAGTGCTAGAGGCGACAGGAGACCAGTAGAGCCCCAGCATTTT. It encodes CSARGDRRPVEPQHF.

Only a few counts were recorded for this clonotype. This chain links TRBV29-1 with TRBJ1-1; D gene unclear. Per germline, CDR1 SQVTM and CDR2 ANQGSEA. Deletions cut 8 bases from V and 7 bases from J, with 14 bases between. CDR3 length: 11 amino acids. The CDR3 DNA follows: TGCAGCACCCGGACCCGCGATGAAGCTTTCTTT. Its protein is CSTRTRDEAFF.

This clonotype has at least ten counts. The chain links TRBV20-1 to TRBJ2-4; 7 bases agree with TRBD1. V was clipped by 2 bases and J by 2 bases; unmatched bases: 3. The CDR3 covers 14 residues. Looked up from germline, CDR1 is DFQATT and CDR2 is SNEGSKA (reference sequence). The chain's CDR3 is CSARSQGTKNIQYF. The CDR3 DNA sequence: TGCAGTGCTAGATCACAGGGGACCAAAAACATTCAGTACTTC.

This clonotype was found many times. This sequence joins TRBV7-2 and TRBJ1-2; possibly TRBD1 for D (5 bases). Looked up from germline, CDR1 is SGHTA and CDR2 is FQGNSA. Trimming stripped 0 bases from V and 7 bases from J, with 9 bases between. This CDR3 spans 13 amino acids. CDR3 in DNA: TGTGCCAGCAGCTTAGCAGGGGTGGGTGGCTACACCTTC. Protein: CASSLAGVGGYTF.

This clonotype came up a few times. The chain couples TRBV24-1 to TRBJ1-5; TRBD1 matches at 7 bases. Germline CDR1 is KGHDR and CDR2 is SFDVKD. V lost 2 bases and J lost 7; bases outside the gene matches: 7. CDR3 length: 15 residues. Written as DNA, the CDR3 is TGTGCCACCAGTGATTCCCAGACAGGGAGACAGCCCCAGCATTTT. Encoded protein: CATSDSQTGRQPQHF.

The chain carries TRBV29-1 and TRBJ1-2; weak D call: TRBD1 (5 bases). The CDR3 loop spans 12 amino acids. Looked up from germline, CDR1 is SQVTM and CDR2 is ANQGSEA. Trimming shortened V by 7 bases and J by 3 bases, and 12 bases separated the two germline ends. Written as DNA, the CDR3 is TGCAGCGCCGATCGGGGGGACTATGGCTACACCTTC. This translates into CSADRGDYGYTF.

This clonotype has a handful of counts. The gene calls are TRBV3-1 and TRBJ2-2; 7 bases agree with TRBD1. Germline assignment: CDR1 LGHDT and CDR2 YNNKEL (reference sequence). The CDR3 consists of 15 residues. The trim removed 2 bases at V and 7 bases at J, leaving 7 bases unmatched. The CDR3 region has the DNA TGTGCCAGCAGCCAACAACAGGGGTGGGTCGGGGAGCTGTTTTTT. It encodes CASSQQQGWVGELFF. The full variable domain, with the rest looked up from reference TRBV3-1 and TRBJ2-2, is DTAVSQTPKYLVTQMGNDKSIKCEQNLGHDTMYWYKQDSKKFLKIMFSYNNKELIINETVPNRFSPKSPDKAHLNLHINSLELGDSAVYFCASSQQQGWVGELFFGEGSRLTVL.

This chain links TRBV5-6 with TRBJ2-5, with D tentatively TRBD1 (6 bases). Germline V gives CDR1 SGHDT, CDR2 YYEEEE. V shed 4 bases and J shed 4 bases, with 14 bases lying between them. This CDR3 spans 14 amino acids. CDR3 nucleotides: TGTGCCAGCAGCCGCCTACAGGGACCAGAGACCCAGTACTTC. Its translation is CASSRLQGPETQYF.

This clonotype was detected once. J is TRBJ1-6 and V is TRBV11-2; D possibly corresponds to TRBD1 (6 bases). Germline V lookup: CDR1 SGHAT, CDR2 FQNNGV. There are 16 residues in the CDR3. Trimming left V 1 base short and J 9 bases short, with 16 bases between. This chain's CDR3 is CASSLGTHRVSSPLHF. The CDR3 DNA is TGTGCCAGCAGCTTAGGGACGCACAGGGTGTCTTCACCCCTCCACTTT.

The table lists this clonotype with a few counts. The rearrangement joins TRBV7-8 to TRBJ2-5; D possibly uses TRBD1 or TRBD2 (5 bases each). V lost 2 bases and J lost 0, with 19 bases in between. CDR1 and CDR2 from the germline V gene are SGHVS and FQNEAQ. The CDR3 is 18 amino acids. CDR3 loop: CASSLLGDFGTYQETQYF. As DNA, the CDR3 is TGTGCCAGCAGCTTATTAGGCGATTTTGGGACGTACCAAGAGACCCAGTACTTC.

The CDR3 reads CASSLRERGELFF. The CDR3 region has the DNA TGTGCCAGCAGCTTGAGAGAGAGAGGGGAGCTGTTTTTT. The rearrangement joins TRBV7-9 to TRBJ2-2, with D uncertain. CDR3 size: 13 residues. Trimming cost V 3 bases and J 8 bases, with 10 bases left between them. Germline assignment: CDR1 SEHNR and CDR2 FQNEAQ (reference sequence). Full variable domain (missing parts from reference TRBV7-9 and TRBJ2-2): DTGVSQNPRHKITKRGQNVTFRCDPISEHNRLYWYRQTLGQGPEFLTYFQNEAQLEKSRLLSDRFSAERPKGSFSTLEIQRTEQGDSAMYLCASSLRERGELFFGEGSRLTVL.

This chain links TRBV2 with TRBJ2-3; 8 bases align to TRBD1. Germline CDR1 reads SNHLY; CDR2 reads FYNNEI. CDR3 size: 13 residues. V lost 10 bases and J lost 2; bases outside the gene matches: 5. CDR3 protein: CAKGQGYTDTQYF. DNA for the CDR3: TGTGCCAAAGGACAGGGTTACACAGATACGCAGTATTTT. Based on the CDR3 plus reference TRBV2 and TRBJ2-3, the full variable domain is EPEVTQTPSHQVTQMGQEVILRCVPISNHLYFYWYRQILGQKVEFLVSFYNNEISEKSEIFDDQFSVERPDGSNFTLKIRSTKLEDSAMYFCAKGQGYTDTQYFGPGTRLTVL.

The chain joins TRBV4-2 to TRBJ2-7; 11 nucleotides match TRBD2. The germline gives CDR1 LGHNA, CDR2 YNFKEQ. The CDR3 has 16 residues. The V and J ends lost 0 bases and 6 bases, in that order; junction bases with no gene match: 7. The chain's CDR3 is CASSQDPPGLAGEQYF. CDR3 in DNA: TGTGCCAGCAGCCAAGATCCACCAGGACTAGCGGGCGAGCAGTACTTC.

The rearrangement joins TRBV19 to TRBJ1-5; TRBD1 aligns across 11 bases. Unmatched junction bases numbered 9, after V lost 5 bases and J lost 6 bases. The CDR3 extends over 16 amino acids. Germline lookup yields CDR1 LNHDA and CDR2 SQIVND (reference sequence). The CDR3 here is CASSPVDRGRGQPQHF. CDR3 nucleotide sequence: TGTGCCAGTAGTCCAGTGGACAGGGGGCGAGGTCAGCCCCAGCATTTT.

At least ten counts were recorded for this clonotype. This chain uses TRBV20-1 with TRBJ1-1; D unclear. CDR1 and CDR2 from the germline V gene are DFQATT and SNEGSKA (reference sequence). The germline V and J ends were trimmed by 0 bases and 4 bases, with 15 bases remaining between them. The CDR3 is 15 residues long. CDR3 residues: CSARDTRSRGTEAFF. In DNA, the CDR3 is TGCAGTGCTAGAGATACTCGTTCACGGGGCACTGAAGCTTTCTTT.

In its sample, this clonotype was seen many times. The genes are TRBV5-1 and TRBJ1-1, with a tentative D call TRBD1 (6 bases). V lost 5 bases, J lost 3 bases, and 11 bases lay in between. Germline-derived CDR1 and CDR2 are SGHRS and YFSETQ. This CDR3 is built from 13 residues. The CDR3 DNA reads TGCGCCAGCAGTTCCCAGGGGCACACTGAAGCTTTCTTT. It yields the protein CASSSQGHTEAFF.

This clonotype was counted a few times. This chain links TRBV20-1 with TRBJ2-3; D perhaps matches TRBD1 (5 bases). CDR1 DFQATT and CDR2 SNEGSKA come from the germline V gene (reference sequence). The V and J ends lost 0 bases and 3 bases respectively, with 7 bases between them. The CDR3 is 13 residues long. The CDR3 loop reads CSARDSGTDTQYF. The CDR3 DNA sequence: TGCAGTGCTAGAGATTCAGGGACAGATACGCAGTATTTT.

This clonotype is classed as large (0.1 to 1%). The chain links TRBV14 to TRBJ2-1; no clear D. CDR3 size: 13 residues. Looked up from germline, CDR1 is SGHDN and CDR2 is FVKESK. The V gene lost 3 bases and the J gene lost 5 bases, with 8 bases spanning the gap. CDR3 sequence reads: CASSQSVHNEQFF. CDR3 coding DNA: TGTGCCAGCAGCCAGAGCGTGCACAATGAGCAGTTCTTC.

The rearrangement joins TRBV6-5 to TRBJ2-1; D is possibly TRBD2 (6 bases). The CDR3 totals 14 residues. V lost 2 bases, J lost 6 bases, and 11 bases lay in between. The germline gives CDR1 MNHEY, CDR2 SVGAGI. The CDR3 spells CASSYAGPLNEQFF. DNA for the CDR3: TGTGCCAGCAGTTACGCGGGACCGCTCAATGAGCAGTTCTTC.

V is TRBV2 and J is TRBJ2-5, with unresolved D. Per the germline V gene, CDR1 is SNHLY and CDR2 is FYNNEI. V gave up 3 bases and J gave up 5 bases, with 10 bases separating them. This CDR3 comprises 13 residues. CDR3 sequence: CASSDPARETQYF. The CDR3 DNA sequence: TGTGCCAGCAGTGATCCAGCGAGGGAGACCCAGTACTTC.

The table lists this clonotype with many counts. J is TRBJ2-1 and V is TRBV29-1, with D maybe TRBD2 (5 bases). Trimming stripped 2 bases from V and 12 bases from J, with 11 bases between. The CDR3 sequence is 11 residues long. CDR1 and CDR2 (germline): SQVTM, ANQGSEA. CDR3: CSVEPARGQFF. The CDR3 DNA sequence: TGCAGCGTTGAACCAGCACGGGGGCAGTTCTTC.